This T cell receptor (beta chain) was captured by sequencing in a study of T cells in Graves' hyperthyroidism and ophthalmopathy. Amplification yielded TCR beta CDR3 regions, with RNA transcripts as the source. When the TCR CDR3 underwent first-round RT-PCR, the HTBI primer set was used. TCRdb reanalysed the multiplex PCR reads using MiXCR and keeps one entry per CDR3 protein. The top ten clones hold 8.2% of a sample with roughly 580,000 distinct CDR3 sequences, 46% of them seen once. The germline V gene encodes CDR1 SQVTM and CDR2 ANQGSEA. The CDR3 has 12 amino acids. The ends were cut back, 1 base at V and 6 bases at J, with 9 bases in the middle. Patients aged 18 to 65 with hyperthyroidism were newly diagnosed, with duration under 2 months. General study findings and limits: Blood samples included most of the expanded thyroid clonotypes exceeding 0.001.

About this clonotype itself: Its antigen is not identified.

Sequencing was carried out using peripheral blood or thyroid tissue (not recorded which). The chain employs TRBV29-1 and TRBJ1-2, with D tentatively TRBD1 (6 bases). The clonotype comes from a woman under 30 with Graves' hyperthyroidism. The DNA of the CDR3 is TGCAGCGTTGAAGGCAGGGGTGATGGCTACACCTTC. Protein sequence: CSVEGRGDGYTF.